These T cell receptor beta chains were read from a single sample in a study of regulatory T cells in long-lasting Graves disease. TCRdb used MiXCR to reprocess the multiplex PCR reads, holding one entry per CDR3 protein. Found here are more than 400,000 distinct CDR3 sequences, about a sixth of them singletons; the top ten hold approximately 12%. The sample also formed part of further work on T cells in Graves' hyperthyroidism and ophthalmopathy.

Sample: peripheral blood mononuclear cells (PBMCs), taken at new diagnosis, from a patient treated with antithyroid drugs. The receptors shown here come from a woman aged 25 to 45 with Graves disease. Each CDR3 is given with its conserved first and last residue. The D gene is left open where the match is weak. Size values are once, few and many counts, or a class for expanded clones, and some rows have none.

cdr3_aa: CASRRTSGTGELFF
cdr3_nt: TGTGCCAGCCGCCGGACTAGCGGGACCGGGGAGCTGTTTTTT
d_call: TRBD2
j_call: TRBJ2-2
v_call: TRBV11-1
clone_size: many

cdr3_aa: CASSIRTAGDTQYF
cdr3_nt: TGCGCCAGCAGCATCAGGACGGCCGGAGATACGCAGTATTTT
d_call: -
j_call: TRBJ2-3
v_call: TRBV5-1
clone_size: many

cdr3_aa: CASSKGGTTYEQYF
cdr3_nt: TGTGCCAGTTCGAAGGGGGGGACTACCTACGAGCAGTACTTC
d_call: -
j_call: TRBJ2-7
v_call: TRBV6-1
clone_size: many

cdr3_aa: CASSRDKDREQYF
cdr3_nt: TGCGCCAGCAGCCGGGACAAGGATCGCGAGCAGTACTTC
d_call: -
j_call: TRBJ2-7
v_call: TRBV10-1
clone_size: few

cdr3_aa: CASSSGPKAFF
cdr3_nt: TGTGCCAGCAGTTCGGGACCTAAAGCTTTCTTT
d_call: -
j_call: TRBJ1-1
v_call: TRBV12-3/TRBV12-4
clone_size: few

cdr3_aa: CASGWTEDYNEQFF
cdr3_nt: TGTGCCAGCGGATGGACAGAGGACTACAATGAGCAGTTCTTC
d_call: -
j_call: TRBJ2-1
v_call: TRBV2
clone_size: many

cdr3_aa: CARDRGVSGANVLTF
cdr3_nt: TGTGCCAGGGACAGGGGTGTTTCCGGGGCCAACGTCCTGACTTTC
d_call: TRBD1
j_call: TRBJ2-6
v_call: TRBV2
clone_size: many

cdr3_aa: CASSLGGPQRHYNEQFF
cdr3_nt: TGCGCCAGCAGCTTGGGAGGGCCCCAACGTCACTACAATGAGCAGTTCTTC
d_call: -
j_call: TRBJ2-1
v_call: TRBV5-1
clone_size: many

cdr3_aa: CASSSNTGTNEFF
cdr3_nt: TGTGCCAGCAGTTCCAACACCGGGACTAATGAGTTCTTC
d_call: TRBD2
j_call: TRBJ2-1
v_call: TRBV27
clone_size: few

cdr3_aa: CSADPNEQFF
cdr3_nt: TGCAGTGCCGATCCTAATGAGCAGTTCTTC
d_call: -
j_call: TRBJ2-1
v_call: TRBV20-1
clone_size: -

cdr3_aa: CASSIHLAASTDTQYF
cdr3_nt: TGTGCCAGTAGTATCCACCTAGCGGCTAGCACAGATACGCAGTATTTT
d_call: TRBD2
j_call: TRBJ2-3
v_call: TRBV19
clone_size: few

cdr3_aa: CATSDVTDANQPQHF
cdr3_nt: TGTGCCACCAGTGATGTAACAGACGCCAATCAGCCCCAGCATTTT
d_call: -
j_call: TRBJ1-5
v_call: TRBV24-1
clone_size: few

cdr3_aa: CASSLGTGGSYEQYF
cdr3_nt: TGTGCCAGCAGCTTAGGGACAGGGGGCAGTTACGAGCAGTACTTC
d_call: TRBD1
j_call: TRBJ2-7
v_call: TRBV27
clone_size: many

cdr3_aa: CASSDSLEDIQYF
cdr3_nt: TGTGCCAGCAGCGACAGCCTCGAGGACATTCAGTACTTC
d_call: -
j_call: TRBJ2-4
v_call: TRBV28
clone_size: -

cdr3_aa: CASSYLAGGTETQYF
cdr3_nt: TGTGCCAGCAGTTACCTAGCGGGAGGGACGGAGACCCAGTACTTC
d_call: TRBD2
j_call: TRBJ2-5
v_call: TRBV6-2/TRBV6-3
clone_size: many

cdr3_aa: CASGWTSGNFYSKETQYF
cdr3_nt: TGTGCTAGTGGTTGGACTAGCGGGAATTTTTACTCTAAAGAGACCCAGTACTTC
d_call: TRBD2
j_call: TRBJ2-5
v_call: TRBV12-5
clone_size: -

cdr3_aa: CASSPTSGAYEQYF
cdr3_nt: TGCGCCAGCAGCCCTACGAGCGGCGCCTACGAGCAGTACTTC
d_call: -
j_call: TRBJ2-7
v_call: TRBV5-1
clone_size: many

cdr3_aa: CAISVTAGTAIGYTF
cdr3_nt: TGTGCCATCAGTGTTACAGCCGGGACGGCTATCGGCTACACCTTC
d_call: -
j_call: TRBJ1-2
v_call: TRBV10-3
clone_size: few

cdr3_aa: CSVGRQGRYQETQYF
cdr3_nt: TGCAGCGTAGGACGACAGGGACGGTACCAAGAGACCCAGTACTTC
d_call: TRBD1
j_call: TRBJ2-5
v_call: TRBV29-1
clone_size: many

cdr3_aa: CSAREEGQAYVYTF
cdr3_nt: TGCAGTGCTAGAGAAGAAGGACAGGCGTACGTCTACACCTTC
d_call: TRBD1
j_call: TRBJ1-2
v_call: TRBV20-1
clone_size: -

cdr3_aa: CASLLGGSTDTQYF
cdr3_nt: TGTGCCAGCTTACTGGGGGGCAGTACAGATACGCAGTATTTT
d_call: -
j_call: TRBJ2-3
v_call: TRBV6-2/TRBV6-3
clone_size: -

cdr3_aa: CASSSTGQVETQYF
cdr3_nt: TGTGCCAGCAGCTCGACAGGCCAAGTGGAGACCCAGTACTTC
d_call: -
j_call: TRBJ2-5
v_call: TRBV3-1
clone_size: many

cdr3_aa: CASSLSGNKETQYF
cdr3_nt: TGCGCCAGCAGCTTATCCGGGAATAAAGAGACCCAGTACTTC
d_call: -
j_call: TRBJ2-5
v_call: TRBV5-1
clone_size: few

cdr3_aa: CASSRTGLDTEAFF
cdr3_nt: TGTGCCAGCAGTCGTACAGGGCTCGACACTGAAGCTTTCTTT
d_call: -
j_call: TRBJ1-1
v_call: TRBV7-9
clone_size: many

cdr3_aa: CANGPGTGARNEQFF
cdr3_nt: TGTGCTAATGGTCCCGGGACAGGCGCTAGGAATGAGCAGTTCTTC
d_call: TRBD1
j_call: TRBJ2-1
v_call: TRBV12-5
clone_size: -

cdr3_aa: CASTGAGTGSVRVKNIQYF
cdr3_nt: TGTGCCAGCACCGGAGCCGGGACAGGGTCGGTCAGAGTCAAAAACATTCAGTACTTC
d_call: TRBD1
j_call: TRBJ2-4
v_call: TRBV2
clone_size: few

cdr3_aa: CASSRATGTTAYEQYF
cdr3_nt: TGCGCCAGCAGCCGAGCGACCGGGACTACAGCCTACGAGCAGTACTTC
d_call: TRBD2
j_call: TRBJ2-7
v_call: TRBV4-3
clone_size: many

cdr3_aa: CSVKSWDSTDEQFF
cdr3_nt: TGCAGTGTCAAGTCTTGGGACTCTACTGATGAGCAGTTCTTC
d_call: -
j_call: TRBJ2-1
v_call: TRBV20-1
clone_size: many

cdr3_aa: CASSVADNSYEQYF
cdr3_nt: TGTGCCAGCAGCGTAGCGGACAACTCCTACGAGCAGTACTTC
d_call: -
j_call: TRBJ2-7
v_call: TRBV9
clone_size: few

cdr3_aa: CASRPLAGTNTGELFF
cdr3_nt: TGTGCCAGCAGACCGTTAGCGGGGACGAACACCGGGGAGCTGTTTTTT
d_call: TRBD2
j_call: TRBJ2-2
v_call: TRBV6-1
clone_size: few

cdr3_aa: CASSPRVLAGGGQETQYF
cdr3_nt: TGCGCCAGCAGCCCCCGCGTCTTAGCGGGAGGGGGGCAAGAGACCCAGTACTTC
d_call: TRBD2
j_call: TRBJ2-5
v_call: TRBV7-9
clone_size: -

cdr3_aa: CASTESGGLYNEQFF
cdr3_nt: TGTGCCAGCACCGAATCAGGGGGGCTCTACAATGAGCAGTTCTTC
d_call: -
j_call: TRBJ2-1
v_call: TRBV11-2
clone_size: many

cdr3_aa: CASSPLPGQGAVGTEAFF
cdr3_nt: TGCGCCAGCAGCCCCCTTCCGGGACAGGGGGCGGTGGGGACTGAAGCTTTCTTT
d_call: TRBD1
j_call: TRBJ1-1
v_call: TRBV4-3
clone_size: many

cdr3_aa: CATSKGAEYNEQFF
cdr3_nt: TGTGCCACCTCCAAGGGGGCCGAGTACAATGAGCAGTTCTTC
d_call: TRBD1
j_call: TRBJ2-1
v_call: TRBV6-2/TRBV6-3
clone_size: -

cdr3_aa: CASSYKKRDTQYF
cdr3_nt: TGTGCCAGCAGTTATAAAAAACGGGATACGCAGTATTTT
d_call: -
j_call: TRBJ2-3
v_call: TRBV28
clone_size: -

cdr3_aa: CASSAEDSSYGSPLHF
cdr3_nt: TGTGCCAGCAGTGCCGAGGACAGCAGTTATGGTTCACCCCTCCACTTT
d_call: -
j_call: TRBJ1-6
v_call: TRBV2
clone_size: few

cdr3_aa: CASSEQGANEQFF
cdr3_nt: TGTGCCAGCAGCGAACAGGGGGCGAATGAGCAGTTCTTC
d_call: TRBD1
j_call: TRBJ2-1
v_call: TRBV7-8
clone_size: -

cdr3_aa: CASRSGVFVNTEAFF
cdr3_nt: TGCGCCAGCAGGAGTGGTGTATTTGTGAACACTGAAGCTTTCTTT
d_call: -
j_call: TRBJ1-1
v_call: TRBV4-3
clone_size: many

cdr3_aa: CASSYPGPITEAFF
cdr3_nt: TGTGCCAGCAGTTACCCCGGACCGATCACTGAAGCTTTCTTT
d_call: -
j_call: TRBJ1-1
v_call: TRBV6-5
clone_size: many

cdr3_aa: CASSPRWGEAFF
cdr3_nt: TGTGCCAGCTCACCCAGATGGGGTGAAGCTTTCTTT
d_call: -
j_call: TRBJ1-1
v_call: TRBV18
clone_size: many

cdr3_aa: CASSEARGGNEKLFF
cdr3_nt: TGTGCCAGCAGTGAAGCGCGAGGGGGCAATGAAAAACTGTTTTTT
d_call: TRBD1
j_call: TRBJ1-4
v_call: TRBV2
clone_size: many

cdr3_aa: CASRNGGPLSQPQHF
cdr3_nt: TGTGCCAGCAGAAACGGGGGGCCGCTAAGTCAGCCCCAGCATTTT
d_call: -
j_call: TRBJ1-5
v_call: TRBV11-3
clone_size: -

cdr3_aa: CASSTTGTGPNTEAFF
cdr3_nt: TGCGCCAGCAGCACCACCGGGACAGGGCCCAACACTGAAGCTTTCTTT
d_call: TRBD1
j_call: TRBJ1-1
v_call: TRBV5-1
clone_size: -

cdr3_aa: CASSSVGPQHF
cdr3_nt: TGTGCCAGCAGCTCGGTCGGGCCCCAGCATTTT
d_call: -
j_call: TRBJ1-5
v_call: TRBV7-9
clone_size: many

cdr3_aa: CSARSGRAGNGELFF
cdr3_nt: TGCAGTGCTAGGAGCGGGAGGGCCGGGAACGGGGAGCTGTTTTTT
d_call: TRBD2
j_call: TRBJ2-2
v_call: TRBV20-1
clone_size: many

cdr3_aa: CASSLGPGGTEAFF
cdr3_nt: TGTGCCAGCAGCTTAGGACCAGGGGGGACTGAAGCTTTCTTT
d_call: TRBD1
j_call: TRBJ1-1
v_call: TRBV11-2
clone_size: many

cdr3_aa: CASSTTWESPIRGYTF
cdr3_nt: TGTGCCAGCAGCACTACCTGGGAGTCCCCTATTAGAGGCTACACCTTC
d_call: -
j_call: TRBJ1-2
v_call: TRBV7-2
clone_size: many

cdr3_aa: CASSLTGQSNYGYTF
cdr3_nt: TGCGCCAGCAGCTTGACGGGACAGTCTAACTATGGCTACACCTTC
d_call: TRBD1
j_call: TRBJ1-2
v_call: TRBV5-1
clone_size: few

cdr3_aa: CAISETGGDTQYF
cdr3_nt: TGTGCCATCAGTGAGACAGGAGGAGATACGCAGTATTTT
d_call: -
j_call: TRBJ2-3
v_call: TRBV10-3
clone_size: -

cdr3_aa: CASSVGGSGDTQYF
cdr3_nt: TGTGCCAGCAGCGTTGGTGGCTCGGGAGATACGCAGTATTTT
d_call: -
j_call: TRBJ2-3
v_call: TRBV9
clone_size: many

cdr3_aa: CASSLVGLVNEQFF
cdr3_nt: TGTGCCAGCAGCTTAGTTGGTCTAGTCAATGAGCAGTTCTTC
d_call: -
j_call: TRBJ2-1
v_call: TRBV7-9
clone_size: many

cdr3_aa: CASPSGAGSYEQYF
cdr3_nt: TGTGCCAGCCCATCCGGAGCGGGCTCCTACGAGCAGTACTTC
d_call: -
j_call: TRBJ2-7
v_call: TRBV18
clone_size: -

cdr3_aa: CASSPHQGAYNEQFF
cdr3_nt: TGCGCCAGCAGCCCACACCAGGGCGCCTACAATGAGCAGTTCTTC
d_call: -
j_call: TRBJ2-1
v_call: TRBV4-3
clone_size: -

cdr3_aa: CASRGGLNYGYTF
cdr3_nt: TGTGCCAGCAGGGGAGGACTTAACTATGGCTACACCTTC
d_call: -
j_call: TRBJ1-2
v_call: TRBV12-3/TRBV12-4
clone_size: -

cdr3_aa: CASSILAYEQYF
cdr3_nt: TGTGCCAGCAGTATCCTAGCTTACGAGCAGTACTTC
d_call: -
j_call: TRBJ2-7
v_call: TRBV28
clone_size: many

cdr3_aa: CASSPTGMRAFF
cdr3_nt: TGTGCCAGCTCCCCTACGGGGATGAGGGCTTTCTTT
d_call: -
j_call: TRBJ1-1
v_call: TRBV18
clone_size: many

cdr3_aa: CASSLARNVETQYF
cdr3_nt: TGTGCCAGCAGCTTAGCCAGGAATGTGGAGACCCAGTACTTC
d_call: -
j_call: TRBJ2-5
v_call: TRBV7-9
clone_size: many